Each of the 2 T cell receptor beta chains below was sequenced from the same sample in a study of T cells after yellow fever vaccination. TCRdb reprocessed the 5' RACE reads with MiXCR, giving one entry per CDR3 protein. The sample contains some 350,000 distinct CDR3 sequences, 8.7% of which appear only once. Sequenced here: PBMCs, sampled on the day of the first yellow fever vaccination. The receptors stem from a man aged 18 to 35 who received the YFV17D yellow fever vaccine.

This clonotype was counted ten times or more. This sequence joins TRBV12-5 and TRBJ1-1; D might be TRBD1 (5 bases). Trimming took 4 bases from V and 7 from J, leaving 10 bases between them. Germline lookup yields CDR1 LGHNT and CDR2 FRNRAP. The CDR3 has 12 residues. The CDR3 spells CASGYQGVEAFF. Written as DNA, the CDR3 is TGTGCTAGTGGTTACCAGGGTGTTGAAGCTTTCTTT.

This clonotype showed up just a few times. The chain is built from TRBV11-2 and TRBJ2-3, with TRBD1 identical over 7 bases. The CDR3 is 15 residues long. With 1 base clipped from V and 3 bases from J, the junction kept 4 bases outside the gene matches. CDR1 and CDR2 (germline): SGHAT, FQNNGV. The CDR3 loop reads CASSLGQGKTDTQYF. The CDR3 coding sequence is TGTGCCAGCAGCTTAGGACAGGGAAAGACAGATACGCAGTATTTT. Variable domain in full (rest from reference TRBV11-2 and TRBJ2-3): EAGVAQSPRYKIIEKRQSVAFWCNPISGHATLYWYQQILGQGPKLLIQFQNNGVVDDSQLPKDRFSAERLKGVDSTLKIQPAKLEDSAVYLCASSLGQGKTDTQYFGPGTRLTVL.